This TCR beta chain comes out of a study of Ad26.COV2.S vaccination and SARS-CoV-2 variants. Looking at the study overall: Of the COV1001 trial arms, the Ad26.COV2.S arm included the donor.

This CDR3 contains 16 residues. V lost 4 bases, J lost 4 bases, and 19 bases lay in between. Germline V gives CDR1 MNHEY, CDR2 SMNVEV (reference sequence). The treatment: roughly 19 received Ad26.COV2.S at low or high dose, single or two shots; about 5 received placebo; per-sample allocation not given. Day 63 following the first vaccine or placebo injection was when the samples were taken. An Ad26 vector expressing Wuhan-strain SARS-CoV-2 spike served as the vaccine. The protocol was immunoSEQ multiplex PCR, while the TCRdb copy is restricted to in-frame clones and leaves out a portion. Here the sample spans 300,000 to 350,000 clones, under 90% being singletons. On this clone itself: Its antigen is as yet unknown.

General study results and limits: Vaccinated individuals (as opposed to placebo recipients) had higher spike-specific TCR breadth.

The sample in question was peripheral blood, obtained in a trial of Ad26.COV2.S vaccine versus placebo. This TCR was sampled from a person aged 18-65 years who received the Ad26.COV2.S COVID-19 vaccine or a placebo. The gene calls are TRBV27 and TRBJ1-1; tentative D call: TRBD1 (6 bases). The CDR3 DNA follows: TGTGCCAGCAGTTCCCTCGGGTACAGGGAAGGCACTGAAGCTTTCTTT. This sequence encodes CASSSLGYREGTEAFF.